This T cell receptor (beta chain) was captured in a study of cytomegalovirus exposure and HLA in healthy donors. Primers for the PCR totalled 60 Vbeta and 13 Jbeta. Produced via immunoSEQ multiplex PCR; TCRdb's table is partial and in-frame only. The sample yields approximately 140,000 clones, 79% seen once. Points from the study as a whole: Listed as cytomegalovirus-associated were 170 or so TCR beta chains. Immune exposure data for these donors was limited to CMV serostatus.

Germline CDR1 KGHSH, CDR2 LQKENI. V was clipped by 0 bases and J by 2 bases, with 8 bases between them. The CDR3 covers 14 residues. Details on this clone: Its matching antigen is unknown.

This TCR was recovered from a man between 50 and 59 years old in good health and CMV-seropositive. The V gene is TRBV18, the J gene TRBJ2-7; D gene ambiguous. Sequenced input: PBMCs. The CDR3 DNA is TGTGCCAGCTCACCACCGAGTGAGGCCTACGAGCAGTACTTC. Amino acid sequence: CASSPPSEAYEQYF.